The clone carrying this TCR beta chain was seen at least ten times. This sample is drawn from a study of T cells after yellow fever vaccination. The CDR3 is 14 residues long. With 4 bases removed from V and 4 bases from J, the gap between germline ends came to 14 bases. Germline V lookup: CDR1 SGHRS, CDR2 YFSETQ. TCRdb processed the 5' RACE reads anew with MiXCR; each CDR3 protein has one entry. The sample gives about 350,000 distinct CDR3 sequences, approximately 12% of which show up once; about 3% is in the top ten. The V and J genes are TRBV5-1 and TRBJ1-1; D unresolved. The sequences come from CD4+ T cells sorted from PBMCs, collected 15 days after the yellow fever booster vaccination. The sequence was obtained from a man between 18 and 29 years old who received the YFV17D yellow fever vaccine. For the CDR3, the DNA is TGCGCCAGCAGCCACGCGACCTCAGGCACTGAAGCTTTCTTT. This codes for CASSHATSGTEAFF. Complete variable domain (other parts from reference TRBV5-1 and TRBJ1-1): KAGVTQTPRYLIKTRGQQVTLSCSPISGHRSVSWYQQTPGQGLQFLFEYFSETQRNKGNFPGRFSGRQFSNSRSEMNVSTLELGDSALYLCASSHATSGTEAFFGQGTRLTVV.